This entry lists 9 T cell receptor beta chains sequenced from one sample in a study of T cell responses to AZD1222 COVID-19 vaccine. Repertoires were generated with immunoSEQ multiplex PCR, while TCRdb's copy carries only in-frame clones and drops some. The sample holds some 99,000 clones; about nine tenths are singletons and the top ten take less than 9.5%. The source material was peripheral blood, sampled on day 0 of AZD1222 vaccination. The receptor set was obtained from an adult in good health.

This clone was detected only once. This chain uses TRBV7-9 with TRBJ1-5; D not certain. The CDR3 runs to 17 residues. The ends were cut back, 5 bases at V and 0 bases at J, with 17 bases in the middle. CDR1 is SEHNR, CDR2 FQNEAQ, per germline (reference sequence). The DNA of the CDR3 is TGTGCCAGCAGCGAGGGATTCACGCCGTATAGCAATCAGCCCCAGCATTTT. Translating it yields CASSEGFTPYSNQPQHF.

The rearrangement joins TRBV4-2 to TRBJ1-5; TRBD1 aligns across 7 bases. The CDR3 runs to 16 residues. V trimming: 1 base; J trimming: 2 bases; junction bases outside the gene matches: 5. Per the germline V gene, CDR1 is LGHNA and CDR2 is YNFKEQ. This CDR3 reads CASSQVEGAGNQPQHF. For the CDR3, the DNA is TGTGCCAGCAGCCAAGTGGAGGGGGCAGGCAATCAGCCCCAGCATTTT.

The CDR3 nucleotides read TGTGCCATCAGTGCCGGGACATGGAACACCGGGGAGCTGTTTTTT. Amino acids: CAISAGTWNTGELFF. The J gene is TRBJ2-2, the V gene TRBV10-3; perhaps TRBD1 as D (6 bases). V gave up 4 bases and J gave up 1 base, with 10 bases separating them. Germline V gene data show CDR1 as ENHRY and CDR2 as SYGVKD. The CDR3 is 15 residues long.

The chain employs TRBV7-6 and TRBJ1-5; tentatively, D is TRBD1 (5 bases). Trimming removed 2 bases at V and 7 bases at J, with 6 bases between. Germline V CDR1 and CDR2: SGHVS, FNYEAQ. The CDR3 is made up of 12 amino acids. CDR3 sequence (DNA): TGTGCCAGCAGCTTACAGGGACAGCCCCAGCATTTT. Protein product: CASSLQGQPQHF.

V gene TRBV5-1 combines with J gene TRBJ2-7, with TRBD2 as a possible D gene (6 bases). Per the germline V gene, CDR1 is SGHRS and CDR2 is YFSETQ. V lost 3 bases and J lost 0, with 13 bases in between. The CDR3 is made up of 15 amino acids. The CDR3 loop is CASSSVGGGSYEQYF. CDR3 DNA: TGCGCCAGCAGCTCCGTGGGGGGAGGCTCCTACGAGCAGTACTTC.

The gene calls are TRBV6-2 or TRBV6-3 and TRBJ2-1; D possibly uses TRBD1 or TRBD2 (6 bases each). V gave up 6 bases and J gave up 7 bases, with 13 bases separating them. CDR3 length: 13 amino acids. Germline values: CDR1 MNHEY, CDR2 SVGEGT. The CDR3 DNA reads as TGTGCCAGCAGCACTCAAGGGGGGAATGAGCAGTTCTTC. Encoded protein: CASSTQGGNEQFF.

This clone has only one observation. This chain joins TRBV5-5 and TRBJ2-2; 8 nucleotides match TRBD2. The CDR3 runs 16 residues. V lost 1 base and J lost 0; bases outside the gene matches: 2. Germline V gene data show CDR1 as SGHKS and CDR2 as YYEKEE (reference sequence). This CDR3 is CASSLTLAANTGELFF. DNA of the CDR3: TGTGCCAGCAGCTTGACACTAGCGGCGAACACCGGGGAGCTGTTTTTT. The full variable domain, with the rest looked up from reference TRBV5-5 and TRBJ2-2, is DAGVTQSPTHLIKTRGQQVTLRCSPISGHKSVSWYQQVLGQGPQFIFQYYEKEERGRGNFPDRFSARQFPNYSSELNVNALLLGDSALYLCASSLTLAANTGELFFGEGSRLTVL.

The rearrangement joins TRBV2 to TRBJ1-2, with 10 bases matching TRBD1. Germline loops: CDR1 SNHLY, CDR2 FYNNEI. The CDR3 has 14 residues. The ends lost 7 bases at V and 4 bases at J; junction bases unmatched: 6. CDR3 DNA: TGTGCCAGCAACCCGACAGGGGGCACCTATGGCTACACCTTC. As protein: CASNPTGGTYGYTF.

The genes are TRBV3-1 (or the pseudogene TRBV3-2) and TRBJ1-5; D unclear. This CDR3 region has 14 residues. The V end was cut by 0 bases, the J end by 6 bases, with 9 bases between. Germline assignment: CDR1 LGHDT and CDR2 YNNKEL (reference sequence). The CDR3 sequence: CASSQDRIGQPQHF. The CDR3 region has the DNA TGTGCCAGCAGCCAAGATAGGATTGGTCAGCCCCAGCATTTT.